The clone carrying this T cell receptor (beta chain) was recorded at least ten times. Its antigen is currently unknown. This sample was included in a study of T cell repertoires in cytomegalovirus infection. Turning to the study itself: Public TCR beta signature analysis indicated the presence of both CMV infection and matching HLA type. Whole-study findings and limits: It was HLA-C-restricted CMV-specific TCR beta clonotypes that dominated the response ex vivo.

MiXCR was run by TCRdb on the reads, yielding one entry per CDR3 protein. The data contain roughly 250,000 distinct CDR3 sequences, approximately 13% of them singletons. The CDR3 runs 16 residues. The V gene's germline CDR1 is SGHTA and CDR2 FQGNSA. The trim removed 5 bases at V and 3 bases at J, leaving 11 bases unmatched. The sequence was obtained from a human donor in good health (CMV status not recorded). Some clones in this sample may be carry-over from other donors' samples. Material: PBMCs. The chain recombines TRBV7-2 with TRBJ2-7; 9 nucleotides match TRBD2. DNA of the CDR3: TGTGCCAGCAGCGCCTCTGGCGGGAGGGCCAGCTACGAGCAGTACTTC. Protein sequence: CASSASGGRASYEQYF.